Here is one T cell receptor (beta chain) with its context. Combining a sample-barcoded 5' primer with a J-beta primer mix, a second PCR ran for 7 to 11 cycles. TCRdb itself ran the 5' RACE reads through MiXCR, one entry per CDR3 protein. Of about 570,000 distinct CDR3 sequences detected, 27% appear once; the ten largest clones hold approximately 17%. The sample is drawn from a study of blood T cells in healthy people across ages. In germline, CDR1 is SQVTM, CDR2 ANQGSEA. This CDR3 region has 10 residues. With 6 bases clipped from V and 11 bases from J, the junction kept 6 bases outside the gene matches.

The sample comprised blood. The source of this sequence is a woman in her 70s in good health. The rearrangement uses TRBV29-1 and TRBJ1-1; 7 bases are a match to TRBD1. The CDR3 sequence is CSVRTGGAFF. In DNA form, the CDR3 reads TGCAGCGTGCGGACAGGAGGGGCTTTCTTT.